The following is a T cell receptor (beta chain) sequence with its context. In the authors' methods: Amplification with reference gene primers provided the estimates of nucleated cell counts. Profiled with immunoSEQ multiplex PCR; TCRdb holds only in-frame clones, not every one. That table gives V, J and clone size, and the DNA gave D and trimming. The sample carries under 200,000 clones, about 80% recorded once. This sample is drawn from a study of blood T cell repertoires in COVID-19. Study-wide context: From the United States, Italy and Spain came samples of acute and convalescent COVID-19. Nucleic acid was either cDNA or gDNA, and it came from T cells, B-cell-depleted T cells, or PBMCs.

V dropped 5 bases and J dropped 1; count of bases not matched to a gene: 10. In germline, CDR1 is LNHDA, CDR2 SQIVND (reference sequence). The CDR3 covers 16 residues. V and J are TRBV19 and TRBJ2-5, with 7 bases aligning to TRBD2. The receptor was derived from a man in his fifties or sixties with acute or convalescent COVID-19. The sequencing sample was made of peripheral blood. This chain's CDR3 is CASSPRLAELQETQYF. CDR3 sequence (DNA): TGTGCCAGTAGTCCAAGGCTAGCGGAACTCCAAGAGACCCAGTACTTC.